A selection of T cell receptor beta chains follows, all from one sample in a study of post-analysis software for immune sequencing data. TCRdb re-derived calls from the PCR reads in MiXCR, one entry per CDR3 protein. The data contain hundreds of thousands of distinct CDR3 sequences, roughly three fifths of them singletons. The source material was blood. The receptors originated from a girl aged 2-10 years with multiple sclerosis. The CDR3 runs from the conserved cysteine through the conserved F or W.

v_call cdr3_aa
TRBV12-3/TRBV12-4 CASSSRLAGPYEQYF
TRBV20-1 CSASRSSGRTDTQYF
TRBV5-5 CASSLMSANTGELFF
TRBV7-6 CASSGAVLAGVETQYF
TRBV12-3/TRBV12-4 CASSKQGEATEAFF
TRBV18 CASSPPSLAGVSNEQFF
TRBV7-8 CASSLNEGFYGYTF
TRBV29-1 CSAGLAGPLIRNEQFF
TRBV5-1 CASSLVGSHEQFF
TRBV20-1 CSAEPGLGNTIYF
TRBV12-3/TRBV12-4 CASSLGGGGSYEQYF
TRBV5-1 CASSAGLAGGVQLPRQYF
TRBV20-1 CSGGGPSSYEQYF
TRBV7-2 CASSLKGVQGNTEAFF
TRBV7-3 CASSLAGEGEQYF
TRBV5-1 CASSLPGVWYNEQFF
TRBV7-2 CASNGGTNSYNEQFF
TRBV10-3 CATTGKPLETQYF
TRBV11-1 CASSLMAGEQFF
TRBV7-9 CASSFQGIAKNIQYF
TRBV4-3 CASSQDTRQGNGYTF
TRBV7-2 CASSRLAGTNEQFF
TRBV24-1 CATSDLQGGDTQYF
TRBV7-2 CASSLTSGPTNEKLFF
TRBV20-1 CSAGTSRADTQYF
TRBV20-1 CSARGPRNEQFF
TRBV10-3 CAISELVNTEAFF
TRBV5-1 CASSEIGQSHYEQYF
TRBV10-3 CAITPGDVVYGYTF
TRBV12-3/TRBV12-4 CASSLEGGGQYF
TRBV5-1 CASSLAQDRSNYGYTF
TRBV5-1 CASSLAVADYEQYF
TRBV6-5 CASSYVGRPYEQYF
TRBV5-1 CASSRGGTSRLEQYF
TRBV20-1 CSATLSAGLRSNTEAFF
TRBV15 CATSTFTLVGVSGANVLTF
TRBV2 CASPSRDPLRGTDTQYF
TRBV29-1 CSVGTTPAYEQYF
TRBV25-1 CASGQGAETQYF
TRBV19 CASSMSRHPGETQYF